Following are 4 T cell receptor beta chains from one sample sequenced in a study of cytomegalovirus exposure and HLA in healthy donors (dated by TCRdb to between 2016 and 2019). The library was generated by the immunoSEQ multiplex PCR assay. For the multiplex PCR, a mixture combining 60 forward primers for TCR Vbeta segments and 13 reverse primers for TCR Jbeta segments was used. TCRdb took over this immuneACCESS table, retaining in-frame rearrangements with V and J assigned. Such tables are incomplete; in checked studies, under half of the missing clones stem from an unresolved V gene, and the remainder is unexplained. The sample yields 150,000 or so clones; 80% to 90% were counted once. In total, the top ten clones hold about 2.1% of the sample. Sequenced sample: PBMCs. The receptors shown here come from a woman younger than 35 in good health and CMV-seronegative.

This clone showed up just a few times. J is TRBJ1-4 and V is TRBV6-6; 7 bases match TRBD1. Germline CDR1 reads MNHNY; CDR2 reads SVGAGI (reference sequence). Unmatched junction bases numbered 5, after V lost 4 bases and J lost 0 bases. The CDR3 is 16 amino acids. The CDR3 sequence: CASSSRQGATNEKLFF. The CDR3 DNA is TGTGCCAGCAGTTCCCGTCAGGGGGCAACTAATGAAAAACTGTTTTTT.

This chain links TRBV11-2 with TRBJ1-3; TRBD1 agrees at 7 bases. V trimming: 3 bases; J trimming: 0 bases; junction bases outside the gene matches: 2. CDR1 and CDR2 (germline): SGHAT, FQNNGV. The CDR3 has 15 amino acids. In DNA form, the CDR3 reads TGTGCCAGCAGCTTGCGACAGGGCTCTGGAAACACCATATATTTT. Its protein is CASSLRQGSGNTIYF.

The chain uses TRBV6-5 and TRBJ1-2, with TRBD1 matching over 7 bases. The CDR3 is made up of 15 amino acids. Germline V gene data show CDR1 as MNHEY and CDR2 as SVGAGI. Trimming at V came to 2 bases and at J to 2 bases, leaving 5 bases not matched to a gene. The CDR3 region is CASSYRRGTNYGYTF. In nucleotides, the CDR3 is TGTGCCAGCAGTTACCGCAGGGGGACGAACTATGGCTACACCTTC.

This clone has a handful of counts. V is TRBV5-1 and J is TRBJ1-3; 7 bases are a match to TRBD1. Trimming cost V 2 bases and J 3 bases; bases outside gene matches: 8. The CDR3 covers 16 residues. Germline loops: CDR1 SGHRS, CDR2 YFSETQ. In DNA, the CDR3 is TGCGCCAGCAGCTTTAGCCAGGGGGAACTTGGAAACACCATATATTTT. This sequence encodes CASSFSQGELGNTIYF.